This passage covers 32 T cell receptor beta chains from one sample sequenced in a study of Graves' ophthalmopathy and Graves' hyperthyroidism. RNA transcripts served as template for amplifying TCR beta CDR3 sequences. RT-PCR in the first round used HTBI primers; a second-round multiplex PCR followed. TCRdb fed the multiplex PCR reads into MiXCR, producing one record per CDR3 protein. The sample has about 660,000 distinct CDR3 sequences, just over 40% seen once. Sequenced input: peripheral blood. Every receptor here comes from an adult man with Graves' ophthalmopathy.

V is TRBV7-9 and J is TRBJ2-7; 9 bases map to TRBD1. The trim removed 2 bases at V and 3 bases at J, leaving 5 bases unmatched. The CDR3 extends over 15 amino acids. Germline CDR1 and CDR2: SEHNR and FQNEAQ (reference sequence). CDR3 in DNA: TGTGCCAGCAGCTTACGGACAGGGGAGTTCTACGAGCAGTACTTC. Its protein is CASSLRTGEFYEQYF.

This clonotype showed up many times. This chain uses TRBV7-9 with TRBJ2-5; 7 nucleotides line up with TRBD1. With V trimmed by 1 base and J by 4 bases, 6 bases remained unmatched. Germline CDR1 SEHNR, CDR2 FQNEAQ (reference sequence). The CDR3 consists of 15 residues. The CDR3 DNA reads TGTGCCAGCAGCTTAGGGCAGGGGGACGTAGAGACCCAGTACTTC. The encoded protein is CASSLGQGDVETQYF. Full variable domain (rest looked up from reference TRBV7-9 and TRBJ2-5): DTGVSQNPRHKITKRGQNVTFRCDPISEHNRLYWYRQTLGQGPEFLTYFQNEAQLEKSRLLSDRFSAERPKGSFSTLEIQRTEQGDSAMYLCASSLGQGDVETQYFGPGTRLLVL.

The chain uses TRBV4-1 and TRBJ1-6; D possibly corresponds to TRBD1 (6 bases). Trimming cost V 3 bases and J 9 bases, with 18 bases left between them. The CDR3 sequence is 16 residues long. CDR1 is MGHRA and CDR2 is YSYEKL in the germline V gene. The CDR3 DNA is TGCGCCAGCAGCCACCAACTTCAGGGGATGGGTTCACCCCTCCACTTT. Its translation: CASSHQLQGMGSPLHF.

This clonotype was counted many times. The chain links TRBV9 to TRBJ1-1, with D possibly TRBD1 on 6 matching bases. V shed 3 bases and J shed 0 bases, with 12 bases lying between them. The germline V gene has CDR1 SGDLS and CDR2 YYNGEE. This CDR3 region has 15 residues. CDR3 bases: TGTGCCAGCAGCGCCCAACAGGGTGTGAACACTGAAGCTTTCTTT. As protein: CASSAQQGVNTEAFF.

The gene calls are TRBV11-3 and TRBJ2-5; D is ambiguous. The CDR3 runs to 13 residues. Germline assignment: CDR1 SGHNT and CDR2 YENEEA. The V gene lost 1 base and the J gene lost 7 bases, with 10 bases spanning the gap. The CDR3 DNA reads as TGTGCCAGCAGCTTAGGCCGACTGGGGACCCAGTACTTC. It translates to CASSLGRLGTQYF.

This clonotype was detected ten times or more. The chain uses TRBV5-1 and TRBJ2-2, with D uncertain. Germline V gives CDR1 SGHRS, CDR2 YFSETQ. Trimming shortened V by 4 bases and J by 4 bases, and 14 bases separated the two germline ends. The CDR3 extends over 15 amino acids. The DNA for the CDR3 is TGCGCCAGCAGCGGGCTCAACAACTCCACCGGGGAGCTGTTTTTT. Protein sequence: CASSGLNNSTGELFF.

This rearrangement joins TRBV6-8 to TRBJ2-2, with D perhaps TRBD2 (6 bases). Per germline, CDR1 MNHGY and CDR2 SAAAGT. The CDR3 has 17 amino acids. V lost 2 bases and J 5 bases, leaving 18 bases between the germline ends. In DNA, the CDR3 is TGTGCCAGCAGTTACGCATCAACCGGGAGTTGGACCGGGGAGCTGTTTTTT. Translation gives CASSYASTGSWTGELFF.

J is TRBJ2-7 and V is TRBV29-1; D is uncertain. The V end lost 4 bases, the J end lost 4 bases, and 5 bases lay between the germline ends. The CDR3 length is 10 residues. CDR1 is SQVTM and CDR2 is ANQGSEA in the germline V gene. CDR3 residues: CSVGSYEQYF. The CDR3 DNA reads TGCAGCGTTGGGTCATACGAGCAGTACTTC.

This clonotype was detected ten times or more. The rearrangement links TRBV20-1 to TRBJ2-7, with TRBD2 matching over 7 bases. The CDR3 has 12 amino acids. V shed 7 bases and J 3 bases; nucleotides not matched to a gene: 6. The V gene's germline CDR1 is DFQATT and CDR2 SNEGSKA (reference sequence). CDR3 region: CSGVWGGYEQYF. For the CDR3, the DNA is TGCAGTGGGGTCTGGGGGGGCTACGAGCAGTACTTC.

This clonotype turned up a few times. This chain connects TRBV3-1 to TRBJ1-1; D might be TRBD1 (5 bases). The CDR3 loop spans 18 amino acids. With 0 bases removed from V and 1 base from J, the gap between germline ends came to 18 bases. From germline, CDR1 is LGHDT and CDR2 YNNKEL (reference sequence). CDR3 sequence (DNA): TGTGCCAGCAGCCAAGAGAGGGGTAGACGGACGTCGAACACTGAAGCTTTCTTT. Encoded protein: CASSQERGRRTSNTEAFF. Filled out from reference TRBV3-1 and TRBJ1-1, the complete variable domain reads DTAVSQTPKYLVTQMGNDKSIKCEQNLGHDTMYWYKQDSKKFLKIMFSYNNKELIINETVPNRFSPKSPDKAHLNLHINSLELGDSAVYFCASSQERGRRTSNTEAFFGQGTRLTVV.

The rearrangement joins TRBV2 to TRBJ2-7; the match to TRBD1 covers 8 bases. The germline CDR1 and CDR2 sequences are SNHLY and FYNNEI. The CDR3 is 14 amino acids. V was pared by 6 bases and J by 5 bases, with 9 bases of the junction left unmatched. The CDR3 nucleotides read TGTGCCAGCAGCCAAAGACAGGGGACGGACGAGCAGTACTTC. It codes for CASSQRQGTDEQYF.

This clonotype has just a few counts. The chain links TRBV7-8 to TRBJ2-7; D may be TRBD1 (7 bases). The ends were cut back, 5 bases at V and 3 bases at J, with 14 bases in the middle. Germline V lookup: CDR1 SGHVS, CDR2 FQNEAQ. CDR3 length: 14 amino acids. This chain's CDR3 is CASSPGGRGYEQYF. CDR3 sequence (DNA): TGTGCCAGCAGCCCAGGGGGGCGGGGCTACGAGCAGTACTTC.

This sequence joins TRBV7-8 and TRBJ2-3; either TRBD1 or TRBD2 may supply D (5 bases each). The CDR3 runs 16 residues. The V end lost 5 bases, the J end lost 6 bases, and 21 bases lay between the germline ends. Germline assignment: CDR1 SGHVS and CDR2 FQNEAQ. The CDR3 DNA reads as TGTGCCAGCAGCACCGGGACCCTCGGGTCGGCCGATACGCAGTATTTT. This encodes CASSTGTLGSADTQYF.

The sample holds a few counts of this clonotype. The J gene is TRBJ2-2, the V gene TRBV7-3; D is uncertain. CDR3 length: 16 amino acids. The V end lost 3 bases, the J end lost 8 bases, and 19 bases lay between the germline ends. CDR1 and CDR2 from the germline V gene are SGHTA and FQGTGA. The CDR3 loop is CASSLGSGRYTGELFF. The CDR3 DNA follows: TGTGCCAGCAGCTTGGGGTCGGGCAGATATACTGGGGAGCTGTTTTTT.

This clonotype was observed a few times. The CDR3 region is CASSLAQGAVDYGYTF. Written as DNA, the CDR3 is TGTGCCAGCAGCTTAGCGCAGGGAGCCGTCGACTATGGCTACACCTTC. The V call is TRBV7-8, the J call TRBJ1-2; tentative D call: TRBD1 (5 bases). CDR3 size: 16 residues. Trimming took off 0 bases at V and 3 bases at J, with 14 bases between the two ends. CDR1 is SGHVS and CDR2 is FQNEAQ in the germline V gene.

The V gene is TRBV10-3, the J gene TRBJ1-5; no definite D call. Trimming took 7 bases from V and 3 from J, leaving 10 bases between them. Germline CDR1 ENHRY, CDR2 SYGVKD. The CDR3 length is 13 residues. CDR3 DNA sequence: TGTGCCATCACTTTCGGATTCAATCAGCCCCAGCATTTT. Amino acid sequence: CAITFGFNQPQHF.

This clonotype was seen ten or more times. CDR3 sequence reads: CASSGTTYEQYF. The CDR3 DNA follows: TGTGCCAGCAGCGGGACTACGTACGAGCAGTACTTC. The J gene is TRBJ2-7, the V gene TRBV9; weak D call: TRBD2 (6 bases). Trimming shortened V by 3 bases and J by 4 bases, and 8 bases separated the two germline ends. CDR1 is SGDLS and CDR2 is YYNGEE in the germline V gene. The CDR3 is 12 residues long.

This clonotype was counted a few times. The chain has TRBV25-1 and TRBJ1-3; D possibly corresponds to TRBD1 (5 bases). Trimming removed 2 bases from V and 2 bases from J, with 10 bases in between. The CDR3 is 15 amino acids. Per the germline V gene, CDR1 is MGHDK and CDR2 is SYGVNS. The CDR3 coding sequence is TGTGCCAGCAGTGAACAGGGAGTCCCTGGAAACACCATATATTTT. Translation: CASSEQGVPGNTIYF.

CDR3 bases: TGTGCCAGCAAGGGACAGGGGCCTCTGCCCCAGCATTTT. As protein: CASKGQGPLPQHF. V usage is TRBV25-1 and J usage is TRBJ1-5, with TRBD1 identical over 10 bases. This CDR3 has 13 residues. Per the germline V gene, CDR1 is MGHDK and CDR2 is SYGVNS. Losses at the gene ends were 7 bases for V and 9 bases for J; bases not matched to a gene: 6. Variable domain in full (rest from reference TRBV25-1 and TRBJ1-5): EADIYQTPRYLVIGTGKKITLECSQTMGHDKMYWYQQDPGMELHLIHYSYGVNSTEKGDLSSESTVSRIRTEHFPLTLESARPSHTSQYLCASKGQGPLPQHFGDGTRLSIL.

The V and J genes are TRBV25-1 and TRBJ1-1, with TRBD1 matching 7 bases. The junction had 10 bases not matched to a gene; V was cut back by 8 bases and J by 1 base. The CDR3 is 15 amino acids. Per the germline V gene, CDR1 is MGHDK and CDR2 is SYGVNS. The CDR3 DNA is TGTGCCAGCTCAACGAACAGGGGATCGAACACTGAAGCTTTCTTT. Its protein is CASSTNRGSNTEAFF.

This clonotype was picked up many times. J is TRBJ2-2 and V is TRBV7-9, with 7 bases lining up with TRBD1. CDR1 and CDR2 (germline): SEHNR, FQNEAQ (reference sequence). CDR3 length equals 13 residues. V dropped 5 bases and J dropped 6; count of bases not matched to a gene: 3. This CDR3 reads CASSPGTAGELFF. The DNA for the CDR3 is TGTGCCAGCAGCCCCGGGACAGCCGGGGAGCTGTTTTTT. Full variable domain (remainder filled in from reference TRBV7-9 and TRBJ2-2): DTGVSQNPRHKITKRGQNVTFRCDPISEHNRLYWYRQTLGQGPEFLTYFQNEAQLEKSRLLSDRFSAERPKGSFSTLEIQRTEQGDSAMYLCASSPGTAGELFFGEGSRLTVL.

The chain recombines TRBV18 with TRBJ2-7, with 7 bases that match TRBD1. From germline, CDR1 is KGHSH and CDR2 LQKENI. The CDR3 loop spans 16 amino acids. Germline trimming cut 3 bases from V and 1 base from J; bases unmatched to any gene: 9. The CDR3 protein is CASSPPKTGRSYEQYF. The CDR3 DNA is TGTGCCAGCTCACCTCCTAAGACAGGGCGTTCCTACGAGCAGTACTTC. The variable domain in full, completed from reference TRBV18 and TRBJ2-7, reads NAGVMQNPRHLVRRRGQEARLRCSPMKGHSHVYWYRQLPEEGLKFMVYLQKENIIDESGMPKERFSAEFPKEGPSILRIQQVVRGDSAAYFCASSPPKTGRSYEQYFGPGTRLTVT.

This clonotype has a count of ten or more. The chain carries TRBV29-1 and TRBJ1-4; TRBD1 might be the D (5 bases). The CDR3 totals 14 residues. The ends were cut back, 7 bases at V and 3 bases at J, with 15 bases in the middle. Germline V gene data show CDR1 as SQVTM and CDR2 as ANQGSEA. CDR3 coding DNA: TGCAGCGCGCAGCCGGCGGGACCTAATGAAAAACTGTTTTTT. As protein: CSAQPAGPNEKLFF. The full variable domain, completed using reference TRBV29-1 and TRBJ1-4, is SAVISQKPSRDICQRGTSLTIQCQVDSQVTMMFWYRQQPGQSLTLIATANQGSEATYESGFVIDKFPISRPNLTFSTLTVSNMSPEDSSIYLCSAQPAGPNEKLFFGSGTQLSVL.

This clonotype was seen a few times. The chain uses TRBV6-5 and TRBJ2-7, with TRBD2 as a possible D gene (5 bases). The ends were cut back, 0 bases at V and 4 bases at J, with 13 bases in the middle. Germline V gene sequence: CDR1 MNHEY, CDR2 SVGAGI. The CDR3 is 15 residues long. The CDR3 region has the DNA TGTGCCAGCAGTTACTCGGTTAACGGACTTTACGAGCAGTACTTC. It specifies CASSYSVNGLYEQYF.

The rearrangement links TRBV19 to TRBJ1-5; D is uncertain. V dropped 7 bases and J dropped 6 bases, with 25 bases sitting between them. Looked up from germline, CDR1 is LNHDA and CDR2 is SQIVND (reference sequence). The CDR3 consists of 17 residues. CDR3 sequence: CASTMEGARIRIQPQHF. The CDR3 bases are TGTGCCAGTACCATGGAGGGTGCTCGGATTCGGATTCAGCCCCAGCATTTT.

This clonotype was seen more than once but under ten times. This chain joins TRBV6-5 and TRBJ1-5; 11 bases line up with TRBD1. V was pared by 5 bases and J by 3 bases, with 6 bases of the junction left unmatched. The CDR3 has 16 residues. Germline V CDR1 and CDR2: MNHEY, SVGAGI. The CDR3 DNA reads as TGTGCCAGCAGTGCCCGGACAGGGGGCCTCAATCAGCCCCAGCATTTT. It translates to CASSARTGGLNQPQHF.

The chain is built from TRBV10-3 and TRBJ1-5; D is ambiguous. Germline assignment: CDR1 ENHRY and CDR2 SYGVKD. Trimming removed 6 bases from V and 9 bases from J, with 15 bases in between. The CDR3 sequence is 13 residues long. CDR3 region: CAIRGSRQGPQHF. DNA of the CDR3: TGTGCCATCAGAGGGAGCAGGCAAGGGCCCCAGCATTTT.

This clonotype was recorded at least ten times. In nucleotides, the CDR3 is TGTGCCAGTACACCGGGGGGCCTGAAGACCCAGTACTTC. This gives the protein CASTPGGLKTQYF. The V and J genes are TRBV19 and TRBJ2-5, with a possible D match to TRBD2 (7 bases). The CDR3 loop spans 13 amino acids. Germline V CDR1 and CDR2: LNHDA, SQIVND (reference sequence). V was pared by 7 bases and J by 6 bases, with 15 bases between. Together with reference TRBV19 and TRBJ2-5, the CDR3 gives the full variable domain: DGGITQSPKYLFRKEGQNVTLSCEQNLNHDAMYWYRQDPGQGLRLIYYSQIVNDFQKGDIAEGYSVSREKKESFPLTVTSAQKNPTAFYLCASTPGGLKTQYFGPGTRLLVL.

In this sample, this clonotype turned up once. The J gene is TRBJ1-1, the V gene TRBV29-1; 9 bases are a match to TRBD1. CDR1 and CDR2 from the germline V gene are SQVTM and ANQGSEA. This CDR3 has 13 amino acids. CDR3 DNA: TGCACCGGGACAGGGAGTGGGAACACTGAAGCTTTCTTT. This sequence encodes CTGTGSGNTEAFF.

This clonotype was seen ten or more times. The V and J genes are TRBV7-2 and TRBJ2-7, with 8 bases identical to TRBD1. The CDR3 sequence is 14 residues long. V lost 7 bases to trimming and J lost 3 bases; unmatched junction nucleotides: 8. Germline CDR1 and CDR2: SGHTA and FQGNSA. CDR3 sequence: CASTGGQVGYEQYF. Here the CDR3 DNA reads TGTGCCAGCACCGGGGGACAGGTGGGCTACGAGCAGTACTTC. Full variable domain (outside the CDR3, taken from reference TRBV7-2 and TRBJ2-7): GAGVSQSPSNKVTEKGKDVELRCDPISGHTALYWYRQSLGQGLEFLIYFQGNSAPDKSGLPSDRFSAERTGGSVSTLTIQRTQQEDSAVYLCASTGGQVGYEQYFGPGTRLTVT.

This clonotype came up many times. The chain joins TRBV12-3 or TRBV12-4 to TRBJ2-7; 11 bases match TRBD1. The CDR3 has 14 residues. V shed 6 bases and J 3 bases; nucleotides not matched to a gene: 4. The CDR3 here is CASSGQGARYEQYF. The CDR3 nucleotides are TGTGCCAGCAGCGGACAGGGGGCACGCTACGAGCAGTACTTC.

Ten or more counts support this clonotype. The rearrangement joins TRBV12-3 or TRBV12-4 to TRBJ1-2; D gene uncertain. CDR3 size: 13 residues. V shed 2 bases and J shed 8 bases, with 12 bases lying between them. CDR3 protein: CASSLRRTEGYTF. DNA for the CDR3: TGTGCCAGCAGTTTAAGAAGGACGGAAGGCTACACCTTC.